This T cell receptor (beta chain) was identified during a study of cytomegalovirus exposure and HLA in healthy donors. V lost 5 bases to trimming and J lost 7 bases; unmatched junction nucleotides: 9. Per germline, CDR1 SGHTA and CDR2 FQGNSA. CDR3 length: 15 amino acids. The primer mix had 60 Vbeta and 13 Jbeta primers. Authors' analysis steps: Some 10 million of about 80 million unique TCR beta chains were shared, per a later count. Assay: immunoSEQ multiplex PCR; the TCRdb copy retains only in-frame clones and omits some. For V, J and clone size, that table is used; D and trimming come from the DNA. The table includes 160,000 or so clones, around 80% detected once.

The clonotype comes from a male donor in good health and CMV-seropositive. The sequencing input was PBMCs. The V call is TRBV7-2, the J call TRBJ2-7; 12 bases align to TRBD2. CDR3 DNA: TGTGCCAGCAGCCCTCGACTAGCGGGAGCGGGTGAGCAGTACTTC. This sequence encodes CASSPRLAGAGEQYF.